This T cell receptor (beta chain) was observed in a study of tumor and adjacent non-tumor tissue in lung cancer. The overall study: There were around eleven adenocarcinoma, a couple of squamous cell carcinoma and 1 small cell lung cancer cases. Overall study findings and caveats: Normal lung showed higher cumulative top 100 clone frequency than tumor.

In regard to this clonotype: Its antigen is as yet unknown. This may stem from a read error, because a much larger clone lies one nucleotide away.

The library came from three nested PCR rounds adapted from ARM-PCR protocols. TCRdb called the multiplex PCR reads again in MiXCR, with one record for every CDR3 protein. Seen here are under 150,000 distinct CDR3 sequences, approximately 66% observed once, and the top ten hold around 13%. This sample's RNA came from whole unsorted tissue. Germline V gives CDR1 DFQATT, CDR2 SNEGSKA (reference sequence). The CDR3 consists of 13 residues. The germline V and J ends were trimmed by 4 bases and 4 bases, with 13 bases remaining between them. This clonotype was obtained from a man under 40 with non-small cell lung cancer. The genes are TRBV20-1 and TRBJ2-5; D possibly uses TRBD1 or TRBD2 (5 bases each). Sequenced: lung tumor tissue. The CDR3 coding sequence is TGCAGTGCTATGGGACGGATTCCAGAGACCCAGTACTTC. Residues: CSAMGRIPETQYF.